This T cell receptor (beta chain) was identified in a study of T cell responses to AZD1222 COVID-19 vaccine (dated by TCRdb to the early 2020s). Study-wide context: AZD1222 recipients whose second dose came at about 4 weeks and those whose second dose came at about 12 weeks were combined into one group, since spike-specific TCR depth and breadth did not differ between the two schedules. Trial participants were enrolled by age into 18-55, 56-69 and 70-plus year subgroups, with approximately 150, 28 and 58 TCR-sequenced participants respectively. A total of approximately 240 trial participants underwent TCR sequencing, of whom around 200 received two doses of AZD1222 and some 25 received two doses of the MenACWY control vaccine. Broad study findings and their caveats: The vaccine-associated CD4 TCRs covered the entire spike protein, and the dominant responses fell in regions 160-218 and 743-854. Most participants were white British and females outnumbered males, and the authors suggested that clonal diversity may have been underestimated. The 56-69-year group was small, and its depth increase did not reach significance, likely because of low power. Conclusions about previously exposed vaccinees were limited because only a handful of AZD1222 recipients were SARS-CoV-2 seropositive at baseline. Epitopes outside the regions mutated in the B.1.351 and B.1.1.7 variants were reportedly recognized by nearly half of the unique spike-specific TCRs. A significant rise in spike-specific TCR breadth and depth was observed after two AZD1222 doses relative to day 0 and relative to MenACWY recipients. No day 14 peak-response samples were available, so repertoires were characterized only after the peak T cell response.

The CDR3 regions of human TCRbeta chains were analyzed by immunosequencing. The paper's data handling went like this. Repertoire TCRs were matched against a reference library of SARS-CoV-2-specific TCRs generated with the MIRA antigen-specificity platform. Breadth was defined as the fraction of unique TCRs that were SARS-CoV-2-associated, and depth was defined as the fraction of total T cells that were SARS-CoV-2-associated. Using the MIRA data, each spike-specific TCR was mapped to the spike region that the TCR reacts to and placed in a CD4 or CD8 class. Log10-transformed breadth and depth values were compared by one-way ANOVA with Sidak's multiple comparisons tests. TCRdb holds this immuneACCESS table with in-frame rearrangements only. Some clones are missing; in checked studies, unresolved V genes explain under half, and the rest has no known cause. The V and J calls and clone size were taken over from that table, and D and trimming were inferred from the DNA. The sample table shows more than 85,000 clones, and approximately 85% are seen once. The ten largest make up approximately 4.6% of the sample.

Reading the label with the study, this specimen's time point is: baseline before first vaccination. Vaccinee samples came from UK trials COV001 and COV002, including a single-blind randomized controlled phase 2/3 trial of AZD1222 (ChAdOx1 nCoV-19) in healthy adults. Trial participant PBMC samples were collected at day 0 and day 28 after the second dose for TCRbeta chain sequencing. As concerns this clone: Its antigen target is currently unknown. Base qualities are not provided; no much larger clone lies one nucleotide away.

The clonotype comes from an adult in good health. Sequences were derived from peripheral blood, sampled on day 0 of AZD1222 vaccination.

CDR3 sequence: CASGFSLARDNEQFF. The bases read TGTGCTAGTGGTTTTTCACTAGCGCGGGACAATGAGCAGTTCTTC. Recombination connected TRBV12-5 to TRBJ2-1; TRBD2 fits 7 bases in the junction. V loses 3 bases at its end and J loses 5 bases; junction bases beyond the gene matches: 7. The germline V gene gives CDR1 as LGHNT and CDR2 as FRNRAP. Counted from cysteine to phenylalanine, this CDR3 has 15 amino acids. This entry keeps only the CDR3 DNA: 45 bases, framed from base 1.